Below, 9 T cell receptor beta chains from the same sample are listed, as sequenced in a study of memory CD4+ T cells and cytomegalovirus serostatus. Single viable CD3+CD4+CD8-CD45RO+ cells were sorted as the memory CD4+ T cells. Sequencing used immunoSEQ multiplex PCR; TCRdb keeps in-frame clones, though not all of them. The sample lists tens of thousands of clones; about 80% were seen once. Specimen: memory CD4+ T cells from blood. These receptors were obtained from an adult in good health and CMV-seronegative.

The chain links TRBV7-9 to TRBJ1-1, with a tentative D call TRBD1 (5 bases). This CDR3 is built from 14 residues. Trimming pared 5 bases from V and 3 bases from J, leaving 13 bases between. Germline V gives CDR1 SEHNR, CDR2 FQNEAQ (reference sequence). In nucleotides, the CDR3 is TGTGCCAGCAGCCCGGGCGGGGGACACACTGAAGCTTTCTTT. Its protein product is CASSPGGGHTEAFF.

With regard to this clone: At one end, the junction sequence differs from germline, possibly due to a read error. In DNA, the CDR3 is TGTGCTAGCAGCCCCCAGGACGGGGAGGGGACCCAGTACTTC. Protein: CASSPQDGEGTQYF. V is TRBV7-7 and J is TRBJ2-5; TRBD2 agrees at 7 bases. This CDR3 is 14 amino acids long. Germline CDR1 SSHAT, CDR2 FNYEAQ (reference sequence).

The chain employs TRBV5-5 and TRBJ2-5, with 9 bases aligning to TRBD1. The V segment lost 4 bases and the J segment 3 bases; nucleotides outside the gene matches: 16. The CDR3 has 18 amino acids. Germline V lookup: CDR1 SGHKS, CDR2 YYEKEE (reference sequence). In nucleotides, the CDR3 is TGTGCCAGCAGCCCCAAACACCGGGACAGGGTAATAAAAGAGACCCAGTACTTC. It translates to CASSPKHRDRVIKETQYF.

V and J are TRBV7-6 and TRBJ2-7; possible D gene TRBD2, 7 bases. This CDR3 spans 15 amino acids. Trimming removed 5 bases at V and 4 bases at J, with 18 bases between. CDR1 and CDR2 from the germline V gene are SGHVS and FNYEAQ. The CDR3 bases are TGTGCCAGCAGCCCCGAACAGGGAGGGCCTTACGAGCAGTACTTC. It yields the protein CASSPEQGGPYEQYF.

The gene calls are TRBV11-2 and TRBJ2-2, with TRBD2 matching 12 bases. Germline lookup yields CDR1 SGHAT and CDR2 FQNNGV. This CDR3 has 17 amino acids. The J segment lost 0 bases and the V segment lost 5 bases, leaving 4 bases of the junction unmatched. The CDR3, as DNA: TGTGCCAGCAGCCCCTGGACTAGCGGGGCGAACACCGGGGAGCTGTTTTTT. Translated: CASSPWTSGANTGELFF.

The rearrangement joins TRBV28 to TRBJ1-2, with a weak D call TRBD1 (5 bases). CDR1 is MDHEN, CDR2 SYDVKM, per germline. Trimming took off 2 bases at V and 2 bases at J, with 6 bases between the two ends. The CDR3 spans 13 residues. The CDR3 DNA reads TGTGCCAGCAGTTTAGCAGGGAACTATGGCTACACCTTC. Translation: CASSLAGNYGYTF.

V gene TRBV4-3 combines with J gene TRBJ2-2; D is unclear. Per the germline V gene, CDR1 is LGHNA and CDR2 is YSLEER. There are 13 residues in the CDR3. V was shortened by 1 base and J by 6 bases, with 6 bases between the two germline ends. The CDR3 sequence is CASSQVGAGELFF. The CDR3 DNA reads TGCGCCAGCAGCCAAGTGGGCGCCGGGGAGCTGTTTTTT.

The V call is TRBV9, the J call TRBJ1-2, with a possible D match to TRBD1 (5 bases). This CDR3 has 15 amino acids. With 0 bases removed from V and 14 bases from J, the gap between germline ends came to 23 bases. The germline gives CDR1 SGDLS, CDR2 YYNGEE. CDR3 DNA: TGTGCCAGCAGCGTAGATCTAGTCCTCTTGGGGCTTCAAACCTTC. Its translation: CASSVDLVLLGLQTF.

The rearrangement uses TRBV10-3 and TRBJ1-3, with 8 nucleotides matching TRBD1. Trimming at V came to 3 bases and at J to 0 bases, leaving 7 bases not matched to a gene. CDR1 and CDR2 from the germline V gene are ENHRY and SYGVKD. CDR3 length: 17 amino acids. CDR3 sequence: CAISDRDRRASGNTIYF. The CDR3 nucleotides read TGTGCCATCAGTGATAGGGACAGGCGGGCCTCTGGAAACACCATATATTTT.